A single sample is the source of the 27 T cell receptor beta chains below, sequenced in a study of response to subunit inactivated influenza vaccine. TCRdb recomputed calls from the RT-PCR reads with MiXCR, one row per CDR3 protein. The sample has more than 450,000 distinct CDR3 sequences; around 8% are singletons. This specimen consisted of PBMCs from blood, obtained less than 25 months after vaccination. These receptors originate from a man aged 50 to 75 who received an inactivated influenza vaccine.

V usage is TRBV29-1 and J usage is TRBJ1-1; D may be TRBD1 (6 bases). The V and J ends lost 8 bases and 6 bases respectively, with 13 bases between them. This CDR3 region has 11 residues. CDR1 and CDR2 from the germline V gene are SQVTM and ANQGSEA. As DNA, the CDR3 is TGCAGCATCGGAGGGGGGGCTGAAGCTTTCTTT. Translating it yields CSIGGGAEAFF.

The genes are TRBV20-1 and TRBJ1-4, with 9 nucleotides matching TRBD1. The germline V gene encodes CDR1 DFQATT and CDR2 SNEGSKA (reference sequence). J lost 7 bases, V lost 0 bases, and 6 bases had no gene match. This CDR3 spans 15 amino acids. The CDR3: CSARDAGQGSEKLFF. CDR3 DNA: TGCAGTGCTAGAGATGCGGGACAGGGCTCTGAAAAACTGTTTTTT.

Only a few counts were recorded for this clonotype. The rearrangement joins TRBV20-1 to TRBJ1-5; D is undetermined. This CDR3 spans 13 amino acids. Trimming removed 3 bases at V and 5 bases at J, with 11 bases between. The V gene's germline CDR1 is DFQATT and CDR2 SNEGSKA (reference sequence). CDR3 DNA: TGCAGTGCTAGCGGGCACGGTGATCAGCCCCAGCATTTT. This translates into CSASGHGDQPQHF.

This clonotype has at least ten counts. CDR3 in DNA: TGTGCCAGCAGGGGGACCGGGACAGGGAAAGGCTACACCTTC. Translated, it gives CASRGTGTGKGYTF. The chain links TRBV12-3 or TRBV12-4 to TRBJ1-2; 9 nucleotides agree with TRBD1. This CDR3 comprises 14 residues. V trimming: 6 bases; J trimming: 8 bases; junction bases outside the gene matches: 10.

Ten or more counts support this clonotype. This sequence joins TRBV20-1 and TRBJ2-7, with 9 nucleotides matching TRBD2. Germline V gene lookup returns CDR1 DFQATT and CDR2 SNEGSKA (reference sequence). This CDR3 is 14 amino acids long. Germline trimming cut 3 bases from V and 2 bases from J; bases unmatched to any gene: 5. The CDR3 DNA sequence: TGCAGTGCTAGCGGGCTAGCGGGGACCTACGAGCAGTACTTC. This translates into CSASGLAGTYEQYF.

The V call is TRBV12-3 or TRBV12-4, the J call TRBJ1-2; weak D call: TRBD1 (5 bases). V was shortened by 3 bases and J by 2 bases, with 7 bases between the two germline ends. CDR3 size: 13 residues. The DNA of the CDR3 is TGTGCCAGCAGTTTTGCAGGGAACTATGGCTACACCTTC. Its translation is CASSFAGNYGYTF.

This clonotype was counted between two and nine times. The V call is TRBV7-9, the J call TRBJ2-2, with D unclear. Germline CDR1 and CDR2: SEHNR and FQNEAQ (reference sequence). This CDR3 spans 15 amino acids. The V gene lost 10 bases and the J gene lost 0 bases, with 15 bases spanning the gap. This chain's CDR3 is CATIPLVTNTGELFF. CDR3 bases: TGTGCCACCATTCCCTTGGTTACGAACACCGGGGAGCTGTTTTTT.

This clonotype was seen ten or more times. The chain combines TRBV6-2 or TRBV6-3 with TRBJ1-4; no definite D call. CDR1 is MNHEY, CDR2 SVGEGT, per germline. This CDR3 is 16 amino acids long. V was pared by 4 bases and J by 0 bases, with 12 bases between. CDR3 in amino acids: CASSSEMFTTNEKLFF. Written as DNA, the CDR3 is TGTGCCAGCAGTTCGGAAATGTTTACAACTAATGAAAAACTGTTTTTT.

This clonotype came up many times. The rearrangement links TRBV6-5 to TRBJ1-4, with no clear D. The germline gives CDR1 MNHEY, CDR2 SVGAGI. Trimming removed 0 bases at V and 10 bases at J, with 9 bases between. This CDR3 has 13 amino acids. The CDR3 DNA reads TGTGCCAGCAGTTACTCAGGGAAGGGAAAACTGTTTTTT. Amino acid sequence: CASSYSGKGKLFF.

This clonotype appeared a few times. V and J are TRBV27 and TRBJ1-6; D gene ambiguous. CDR3 length: 16 amino acids. Trimming shortened V by 4 bases and J by 2 bases, and 12 bases separated the two germline ends. Germline CDR1 is MNHEY and CDR2 is SMNVEV (reference sequence). The CDR3 coding sequence is TGTGCCAGCAGTTCAACTGGTAGCCCCTATAATTCACCCCTCCACTTT. Translating it yields CASSSTGSPYNSPLHF.

The rearrangement joins TRBV4-2 to TRBJ2-1; 9 bases are shared with TRBD2. Trimming at V came to 4 bases and at J to 4 bases, leaving 14 bases not matched to a gene. From germline, CDR1 is LGHNA and CDR2 YNFKEQ. The CDR3 is 18 residues long. This CDR3 is CASSPEGRLAGNYNEQFF. In nucleotides, the CDR3 is TGTGCCAGCAGCCCCGAAGGGAGGCTAGCGGGAAATTACAATGAGCAGTTCTTC.

This clonotype was counted between two and nine times. V usage is TRBV20-1 and J usage is TRBJ2-2, with 9 bases matching TRBD2. The germline V gene encodes CDR1 DFQATT and CDR2 SNEGSKA (reference sequence). V was pared by 3 bases and J by 4 bases, with 6 bases of the junction left unmatched. The CDR3 length is 15 residues. The CDR3 DNA is TGCAGTGCTAGTCGCACTAGCGGGTCCACCGGGGAGCTGTTTTTT. This sequence encodes CSASRTSGSTGELFF.

This clonotype was observed a few times. The chain uses TRBV11-2 and TRBJ2-7; the match to TRBD2 covers 7 bases. V shed 0 bases and J 2 bases; nucleotides not matched to a gene: 10. The CDR3 covers 17 residues. CDR1 SGHAT and CDR2 FQNNGV come from the germline V gene. The CDR3 region has the DNA TGTGCCAGCAGCTTAGATAGGAAGGCGGGAGTACCCTACGAGCAGTACTTC. The encoded protein is CASSLDRKAGVPYEQYF.

This clonotype has only a few counts. The CDR3 nucleotides are TGTGCCAGCAGTTCCTTGGGTAGCGGCTCCTACAATGAGCAGTTCTTC. Translated: CASSSLGSGSYNEQFF. V gene TRBV6-5 combines with J gene TRBJ2-1; D might be TRBD2 (6 bases). Between the trimmed V and J ends, which lost 4 bases and 0 bases, there was a span of 13 bases. Per the germline V gene, CDR1 is MNHEY and CDR2 is SVGAGI. The CDR3 spans 16 residues.

The chain recombines TRBV29-1 with TRBJ1-2, with 7 positions matching TRBD1. This CDR3 has 13 residues. Trimming took 4 bases from V and 4 from J; bases not matched to a gene: 6. Germline loops: CDR1 SQVTM, CDR2 ANQGSEA. The CDR3: CSVGEDRVYGYTF. In DNA form, the CDR3 reads TGCAGCGTTGGAGAAGACAGGGTCTATGGCTACACCTTC.

This clonotype occurred many times. This sequence joins TRBV12-3 or TRBV12-4 and TRBJ2-1; a weak D match, TRBD1 (6 bases). The CDR3 spans 11 residues. Trimming stripped 11 bases from V and 6 bases from J, with 11 bases between. CDR3 bases: TGTGCCGGGGGCGAGGGCAATGAGCAGTTCTTC. This translates into CAGGEGNEQFF.

The J gene is TRBJ2-1, the V gene TRBV2; D might be TRBD1 (6 bases). V lost 3 bases, J lost 7 bases, and 7 bases lay in between. This CDR3 region has 12 residues. From germline, CDR1 is SNHLY and CDR2 FYNNEI. This CDR3 reads CASSDQGNEQFF. CDR3 DNA sequence: TGTGCCAGCAGTGATCAGGGGAATGAGCAGTTCTTC.

This clonotype turned up a few times. The V and J genes are TRBV19 and TRBJ1-5; 10 nucleotides align to TRBD1. The ends lost 9 bases at V and 10 bases at J; junction bases unmatched: 15. Germline CDR1 is LNHDA and CDR2 is SQIVND (reference sequence). The CDR3 extends over 15 amino acids. The CDR3 sequence: CASRDRGQPGNPQHF. In DNA, the CDR3 is TGTGCCAGCCGGGACAGGGGCCAGCCTGGGAACCCCCAGCATTTT. Looking up the rest from reference TRBV19 and TRBJ1-5 gives the full variable domain: DGGITQSPKYLFRKEGQNVTLSCEQNLNHDAMYWYRQDPGQGLRLIYYSQIVNDFQKGDIAEGYSVSREKKESFPLTVTSAQKNPTAFYLCASRDRGQPGNPQHFGDGTRLSIL.

CDR3 amino acids: CASSQEGQYQPQHF. The CDR3 DNA sequence: TGTGCCAGCAGCCAAGAGGGGCAATATCAGCCCCAGCATTTT. The rearrangement links TRBV4-2 to TRBJ1-5; a weak D match, TRBD1 (5 bases). The germline gives CDR1 LGHNA, CDR2 YNFKEQ. Trimming took off 0 bases at V and 5 bases at J, with 8 bases between the two ends. CDR3 size: 14 residues.

This sequence joins TRBV7-9 and TRBJ2-4, with 10 bases fitting TRBD1. Germline-derived CDR1 and CDR2 are SEHNR and FQNEAQ (reference sequence). V dropped 5 bases and J dropped 7; count of bases not matched to a gene: 8. The CDR3 is 15 amino acids. CDR3 coding DNA: TGTGCCAGCAGCCCAGGGGACAGGGGATGGAACATTCAGTACTTC. It is translated as CASSPGDRGWNIQYF.

This clonotype has only a few counts. This sequence joins TRBV12-3 or TRBV12-4 and TRBJ1-2; possible D gene TRBD1, 5 bases. The CDR3 runs to 15 residues. V was shortened by 6 bases and J by 8 bases, with 22 bases between the two germline ends. This chain's CDR3 is CASSLGPWGRLGYTF. For the CDR3, the DNA is TGTGCCAGCAGCCTGGGGCCGTGGGGAAGGCTCGGCTACACCTTC.

This clonotype appeared many times. CDR3 protein: CASSPKRDTQYF. The CDR3 DNA is TGTGCCAGCAGCCCCAAGAGAGATACGCAGTATTTT. The chain links TRBV6-5 to TRBJ2-3, with unresolved D. Per germline, CDR1 MNHEY and CDR2 SVGAGI. The germline V and J ends were trimmed by 6 bases and 5 bases, with 9 bases remaining between them. The CDR3 length is 12 residues.

In this sample, this clonotype turned up many times. CDR3 bases: TGTGCCAGCACCCGGGGCTATGGCTACACCTTC. Its translation: CASTRGYGYTF. The V and J genes are TRBV12-3 or TRBV12-4 and TRBJ1-2; D is unclear. Trimming removed 7 bases from V and 4 bases from J, with 7 bases in between. The CDR3 contains 11 residues.

This clonotype was found many times. The chain carries TRBV18 and TRBJ2-3; 7 nucleotides line up with TRBD2. The CDR3 contains 12 residues. CDR1 and CDR2 (germline): KGHSH, LQKENI. Trimming cost V 8 bases and J 5 bases; bases outside gene matches: 4. DNA of the CDR3: TGTGCCAGCAGTCCGGGAGGAGATACGCAGTATTTT. Its protein product is CASSPGGDTQYF.

The rearrangement uses TRBV6-2 or TRBV6-3 and TRBJ2-2, with D uncertain. The V end was cut by 10 bases, the J end by 6 bases, with 9 bases between. The germline V gene has CDR1 MNHEY and CDR2 SVGEGT. The CDR3 length is 11 residues. CDR3 amino acids: CATDRPGELFF. Here the CDR3 DNA reads TGTGCCACCGACCGGCCCGGGGAGCTGTTTTTT.

The sample holds many counts of this clonotype. CDR3 amino acids: CSVEVGAGRTEAFF. CDR3 coding DNA: TGCAGCGTTGAAGTCGGTGCAGGGAGGACTGAAGCTTTCTTT. The rearrangement uses TRBV29-1 and TRBJ1-1, with a possible D match to TRBD1 (5 bases). The CDR3 loop spans 14 amino acids. Between the trimmed V and J ends, which lost 1 base and 5 bases, there was a span of 14 bases. Germline lookup yields CDR1 SQVTM and CDR2 ANQGSEA.

This clonotype has at least ten counts. The rearrangement links TRBV11-2 to TRBJ2-2; no firm D call. CDR3 size: 14 residues. V gave up 0 bases and J gave up 7 bases, with 9 bases separating them. Germline CDR1 reads SGHAT; CDR2 reads FQNNGV. CDR3 sequence: CASSLERLGGELFF. DNA of the CDR3: TGTGCCAGCAGCTTAGAGCGACTCGGCGGGGAGCTGTTTTTT. The full variable domain, completed using reference TRBV11-2 and TRBJ2-2, is EAGVAQSPRYKIIEKRQSVAFWCNPISGHATLYWYQQILGQGPKLLIQFQNNGVVDDSQLPKDRFSAERLKGVDSTLKIQPAKLEDSAVYLCASSLERLGGELFFGEGSRLTVL.